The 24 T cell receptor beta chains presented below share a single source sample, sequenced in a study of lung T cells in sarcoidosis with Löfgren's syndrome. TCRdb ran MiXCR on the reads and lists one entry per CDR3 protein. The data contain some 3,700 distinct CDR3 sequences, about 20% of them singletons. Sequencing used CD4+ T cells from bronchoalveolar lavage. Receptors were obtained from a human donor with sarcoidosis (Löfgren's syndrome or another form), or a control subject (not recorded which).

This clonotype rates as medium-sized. The CDR3 DNA reads as TGTGCCAGCAGCTTAGGGGGGGGTGCAGATACGCAGTATTTT. Protein sequence: CASSLGGGADTQYF. The J gene is TRBJ2-3, the V gene TRBV7-6, with 7 nucleotides matching TRBD2. The CDR3 has 14 amino acids. V lost 1 base to trimming and J lost 4 bases; unmatched junction nucleotides: 2. Per germline, CDR1 SGHVS and CDR2 FNYEAQ.

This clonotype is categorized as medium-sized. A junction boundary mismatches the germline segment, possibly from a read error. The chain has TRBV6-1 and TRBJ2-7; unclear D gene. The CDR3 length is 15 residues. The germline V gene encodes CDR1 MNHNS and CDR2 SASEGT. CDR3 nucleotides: TGTGCCACCAGTGAACGAATGGACGCACGCTACGAGCAGTACTTC. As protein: CATSERMDARYEQYF.

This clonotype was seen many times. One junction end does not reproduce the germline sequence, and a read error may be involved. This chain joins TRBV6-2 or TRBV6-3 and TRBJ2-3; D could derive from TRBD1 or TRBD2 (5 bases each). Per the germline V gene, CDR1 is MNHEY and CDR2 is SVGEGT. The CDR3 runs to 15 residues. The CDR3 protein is CASSLGRGAADAQYF. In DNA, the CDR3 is TGTGCCAGCAGTTTGGGAAGAGGGGCTGCAGATGCGCAGTATTTT.

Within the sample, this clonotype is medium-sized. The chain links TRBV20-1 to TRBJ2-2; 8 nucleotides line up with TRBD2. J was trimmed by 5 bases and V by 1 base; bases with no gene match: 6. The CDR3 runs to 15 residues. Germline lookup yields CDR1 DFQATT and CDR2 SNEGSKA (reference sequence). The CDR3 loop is CSARASGSGTGELFF. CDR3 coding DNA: TGCAGTGCTAGAGCCAGCGGGAGCGGGACCGGGGAGCTGTTTTTT.

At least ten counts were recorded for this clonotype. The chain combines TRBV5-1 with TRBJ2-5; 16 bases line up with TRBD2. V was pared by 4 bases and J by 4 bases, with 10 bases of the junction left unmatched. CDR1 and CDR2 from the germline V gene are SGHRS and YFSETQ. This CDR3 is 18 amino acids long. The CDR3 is CASSTSGTSGGARETQYF. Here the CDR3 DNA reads TGCGCCAGCAGCACTTCCGGGACTAGCGGGGGGGCTCGAGAGACCCAGTACTTC. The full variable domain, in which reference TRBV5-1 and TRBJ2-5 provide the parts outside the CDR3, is KAGVTQTPRYLIKTRGQQVTLSCSPISGHRSVSWYQQTPGQGLQFLFEYFSETQRNKGNFPGRFSGRQFSNSRSEMNVSTLELGDSALYLCASSTSGTSGGARETQYFGPGTRLLVL.

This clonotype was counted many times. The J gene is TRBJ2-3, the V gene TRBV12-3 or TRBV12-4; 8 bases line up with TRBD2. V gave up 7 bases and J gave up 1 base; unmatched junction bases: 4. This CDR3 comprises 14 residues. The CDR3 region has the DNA TGTGCCAGCATAGCGGGGAGAGGCACAGATACGCAGTATTTT. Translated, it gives CASIAGRGTDTQYF.

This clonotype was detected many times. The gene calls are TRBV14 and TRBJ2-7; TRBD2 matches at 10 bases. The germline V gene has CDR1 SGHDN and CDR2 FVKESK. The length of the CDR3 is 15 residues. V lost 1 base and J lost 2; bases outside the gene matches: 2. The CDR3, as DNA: TGTGCCAGCAGCCAAGGACTAGCGGGTCCCTACGAGCAGTACTTC. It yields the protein CASSQGLAGPYEQYF.

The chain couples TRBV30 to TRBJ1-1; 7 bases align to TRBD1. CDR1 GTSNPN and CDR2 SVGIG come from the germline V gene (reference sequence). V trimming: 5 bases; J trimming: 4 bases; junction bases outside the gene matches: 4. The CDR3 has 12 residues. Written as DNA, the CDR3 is TGTGCCTGGGGGCGACAGGGCACTGAAGCTTTCTTT. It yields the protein CAWGRQGTEAFF.

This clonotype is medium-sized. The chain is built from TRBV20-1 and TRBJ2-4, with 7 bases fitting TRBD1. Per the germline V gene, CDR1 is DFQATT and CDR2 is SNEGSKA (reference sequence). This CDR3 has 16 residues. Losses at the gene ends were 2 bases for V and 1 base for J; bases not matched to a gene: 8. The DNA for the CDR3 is TGCAGTGCTAGATTCAAGGGGGCGACGGCCAAAAACATTCAGTACTTC. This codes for CSARFKGATAKNIQYF.

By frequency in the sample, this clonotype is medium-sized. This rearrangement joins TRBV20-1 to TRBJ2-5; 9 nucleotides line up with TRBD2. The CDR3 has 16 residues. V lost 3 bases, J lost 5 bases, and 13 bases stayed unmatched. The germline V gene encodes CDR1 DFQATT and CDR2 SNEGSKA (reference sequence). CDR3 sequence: CSARTGGTSYLETQYF. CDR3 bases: TGCAGTGCTAGGACGGGGGGGACTAGCTATCTGGAGACCCAGTACTTC.

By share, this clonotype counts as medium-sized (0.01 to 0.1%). DNA of the CDR3: TGTGCCAGCAGCCCAGCGGGGGGGCGTTACAATGAGCAGTTCTTC. Protein product: CASSPAGGRYNEQFF. J is TRBJ2-1 and V is TRBV7-8; TRBD2 aligns across 10 bases. This CDR3 has 15 amino acids. V was pared by 5 bases and J by 4 bases, with 5 bases of the junction left unmatched. Per the germline V gene, CDR1 is SGHVS and CDR2 is FQNEAQ.

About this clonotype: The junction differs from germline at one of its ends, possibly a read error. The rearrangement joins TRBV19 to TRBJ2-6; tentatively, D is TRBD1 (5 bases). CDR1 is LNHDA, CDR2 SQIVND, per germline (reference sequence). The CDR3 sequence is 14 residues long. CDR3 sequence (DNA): TGTACCAGTAGGGGCCTCTCTGGGGCCAACGTCCTGACTTTC. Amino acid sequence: CTSRGLSGANVLTF. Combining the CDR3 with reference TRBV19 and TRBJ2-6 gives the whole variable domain DGGITQSPKYLFRKEGQNVTLSCEQNLNHDAMYWYRQDPGQGLRLIYYSQIVNDFQKGDIAEGYSVSREKKESFPLTVTSAQKNPTAFYLCTSRGLSGANVLTFGAGSRLTVL.

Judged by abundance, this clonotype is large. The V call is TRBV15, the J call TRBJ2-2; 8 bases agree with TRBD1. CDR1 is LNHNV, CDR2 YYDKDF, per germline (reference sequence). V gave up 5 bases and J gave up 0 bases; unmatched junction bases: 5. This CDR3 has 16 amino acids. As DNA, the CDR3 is TGTGCCACCAGCCTCCGGACAGGGACGAACACCGGGGAGCTGTTTTTT. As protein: CATSLRTGTNTGELFF.

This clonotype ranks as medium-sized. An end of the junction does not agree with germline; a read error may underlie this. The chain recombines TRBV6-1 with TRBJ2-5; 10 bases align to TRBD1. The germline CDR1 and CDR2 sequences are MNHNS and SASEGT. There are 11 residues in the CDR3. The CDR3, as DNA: TGTGCCAGCAGGACAGGGGACAGGGGTAGCTTC. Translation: CASRTGDRGSF.

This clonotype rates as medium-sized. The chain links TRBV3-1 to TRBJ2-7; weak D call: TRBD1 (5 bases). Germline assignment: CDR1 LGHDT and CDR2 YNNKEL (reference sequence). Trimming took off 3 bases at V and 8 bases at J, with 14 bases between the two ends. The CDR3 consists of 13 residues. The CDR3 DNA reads TGTGCCAGCAGCCAGTCCCCTTTGGACAAGCAGTACTTC. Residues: CASSQSPLDKQYF.

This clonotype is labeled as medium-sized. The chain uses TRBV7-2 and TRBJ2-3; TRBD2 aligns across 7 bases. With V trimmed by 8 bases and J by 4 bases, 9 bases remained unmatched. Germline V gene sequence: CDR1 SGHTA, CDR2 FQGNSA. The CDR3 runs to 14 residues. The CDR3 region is CASGSAGWADTQYF. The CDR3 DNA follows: TGTGCCAGCGGCTCAGCGGGATGGGCAGATACGCAGTATTTT.

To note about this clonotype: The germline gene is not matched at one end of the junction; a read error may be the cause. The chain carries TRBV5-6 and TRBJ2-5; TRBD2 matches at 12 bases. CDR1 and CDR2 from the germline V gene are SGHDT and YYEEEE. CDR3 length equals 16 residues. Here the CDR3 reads CVSSSSTSGGWGTQHF. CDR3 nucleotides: TGTGTCAGCAGCTCATCGACTAGCGGGGGATGGGGGACCCAGCACTTC.

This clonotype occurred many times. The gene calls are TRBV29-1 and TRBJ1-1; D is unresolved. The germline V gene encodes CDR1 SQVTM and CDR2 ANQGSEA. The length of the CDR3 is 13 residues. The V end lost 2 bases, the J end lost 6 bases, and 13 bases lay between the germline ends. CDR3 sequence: CSVESAGLAEAFF. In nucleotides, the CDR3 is TGCAGCGTTGAAAGCGCGGGGTTAGCTGAAGCTTTCTTT.

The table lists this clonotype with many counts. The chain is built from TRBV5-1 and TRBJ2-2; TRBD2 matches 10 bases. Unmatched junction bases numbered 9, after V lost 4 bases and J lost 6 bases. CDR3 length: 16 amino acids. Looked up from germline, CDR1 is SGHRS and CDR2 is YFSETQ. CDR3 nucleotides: TGCGCCAGCAGCCCCCTGAGCGGGGGGGCCGCCGGGGAGCTGTTTTTT. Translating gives CASSPLSGGAAGELFF. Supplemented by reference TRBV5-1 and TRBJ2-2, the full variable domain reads KAGVTQTPRYLIKTRGQQVTLSCSPISGHRSVSWYQQTPGQGLQFLFEYFSETQRNKGNFPGRFSGRQFSNSRSEMNVSTLELGDSALYLCASSPLSGGAAGELFFGEGSRLTVL.

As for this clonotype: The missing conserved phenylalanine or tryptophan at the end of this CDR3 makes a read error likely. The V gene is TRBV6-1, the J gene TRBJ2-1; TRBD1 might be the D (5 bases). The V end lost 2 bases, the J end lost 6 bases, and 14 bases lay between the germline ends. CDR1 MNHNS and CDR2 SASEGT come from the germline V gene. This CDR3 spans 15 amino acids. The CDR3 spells CASSEMAWGRNEQFI. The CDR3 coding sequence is TGTGCCAGCAGTGAAATGGCATGGGGCCGCAATGAGCAGTTCATC.

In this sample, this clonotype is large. The CDR3 DNA follows: TGCAGTGCTAGAGATACGTGGGTCGTCAATGAGCAGTTCTTC. Protein product: CSARDTWVVNEQFF. The J gene is TRBJ2-1, the V gene TRBV20-1; D call uncertain. The germline V gene has CDR1 DFQATT and CDR2 SNEGSKA (reference sequence). The CDR3 runs 14 residues. The V end lost 0 bases, the J end lost 6 bases, and 12 bases lay between the germline ends.

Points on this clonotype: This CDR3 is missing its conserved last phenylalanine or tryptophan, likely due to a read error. CDR3 nucleotides: TGTGCCACCAGCGGATTGCGGGCAGCATACAATGAGCAGTTCCTC. Amino acids: CATSGLRAAYNEQFL. The chain links TRBV15 to TRBJ2-1; tentatively, D is TRBD2 (5 bases). Trimming stripped 5 bases from V and 4 bases from J, with 15 bases between. In germline, CDR1 is LNHNV, CDR2 YYDKDF (reference sequence). The CDR3 is 15 residues long.

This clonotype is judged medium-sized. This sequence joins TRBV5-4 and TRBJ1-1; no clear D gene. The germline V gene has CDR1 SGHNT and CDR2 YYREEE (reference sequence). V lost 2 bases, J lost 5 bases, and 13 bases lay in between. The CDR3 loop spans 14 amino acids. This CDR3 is CASSFGDRLTEAFF. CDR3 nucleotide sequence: TGTGCCAGCAGCTTTGGCGATCGGTTGACTGAAGCTTTCTTT. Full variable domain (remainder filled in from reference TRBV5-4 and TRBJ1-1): ETGVTQSPTHLIKTRGQQVTLRCSSQSGHNTVSWYQQALGQGPQFIFQYYREEENGRGNFPPRFSGLQFPNYSSELNVNALELDDSALYLCASSFGDRLTEAFFGQGTRLTVV.

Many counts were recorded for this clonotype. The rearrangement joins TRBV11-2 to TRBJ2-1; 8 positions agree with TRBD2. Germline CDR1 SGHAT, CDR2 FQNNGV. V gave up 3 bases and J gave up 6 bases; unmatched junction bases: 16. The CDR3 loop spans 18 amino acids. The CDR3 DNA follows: TGTGCCAGCAGCTTGGGACGGGGGGGAGTTTTGGTGCCCAATGAGCAGTTCTTC. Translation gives CASSLGRGGVLVPNEQFF.